This TCR beta chain was profiled in a study of blood T cell repertoires in COVID-19. The wider study: Samples taken during acute and convalescent COVID-19 were collected in the United States, Italy and Spain.

The CDR3 loop spans 18 amino acids. CDR1 is SGHRS, CDR2 YFSETQ, per germline. Trimming at V came to 0 bases and at J to 1 base, leaving 11 bases not matched to a gene. Assay used: immunoSEQ multiplex PCR; TCRdb lists only in-frame clones, some missing. The table shows 130,000 to 150,000 clones, with roughly 84% occurring only once. This sequence was found in a woman aged 50 to 60 who had been exposed to COVID-19. Source material: PBMCs or T cells enriched from blood (not recorded which). The rearrangement links TRBV5-1 to TRBJ1-2; 8 positions match TRBD1. The CDR3 nucleotides read TGCGCCAGCAGCTTGGCTCGGACAGGGCCTCCCTATAACTATGGCTACACCTTC. Residues: CASSLARTGPPYNYGYTF.